A single sample is the source of the 26 T cell receptor beta chains below, sequenced in a study of shared clonotypes between healthy human individuals. Sequencing was performed with immunoSEQ multiplex PCR; in TCRdb, only in-frame clones are kept and a portion is missing. The table includes more than 550,000 clones, around 77% detected once. Sequenced: memory CD4+ T cells sorted from blood. Subset reported: CD45RA-negative fraction. The receptor set was obtained from a woman in her twenties or thirties in good health.

The CDR3 DNA reads as TGCGCCAGCAGCTTGGTCCGGGGCAGGGAGCAGTACTTC. It is translated as CASSLVRGREQYF. The genes are TRBV5-1 and TRBJ2-7; D might be TRBD1 or TRBD2, each matching 5 bases. V dropped 0 bases and J dropped 7 bases, with 11 bases sitting between them. The V gene's germline CDR1 is SGHRS and CDR2 YFSETQ. The CDR3 consists of 13 residues.

Comments on this clone: Its ends do not fully match the called genes, so a read error is possible. This chain uses TRBV10-3 with TRBJ1-4; 7 bases are a match to TRBD1. Germline loops: CDR1 ENHRY, CDR2 SYGVKD. The CDR3 is 14 amino acids. CDR3 sequence (DNA): TGTGCCAGCAGTGGTGGACAGGTGGCCGAAAAACTGTTTTTT. This translates into CASSGGQVAEKLFF.

This clone occurred a few times. This clone may be a read error of a much larger clone one base away. The chain links TRBV5-6 to TRBJ2-7; D perhaps matches TRBD1 (6 bases). The CDR3 loop spans 13 amino acids. V lost 2 bases and J lost 2, with 8 bases in between. Per germline, CDR1 SGHDT and CDR2 YYEEEE. CDR3 coding DNA: TGTGCCAGCAGCTTCCAGGGGCCCTACGAGCAGTACTTC. Translation: CASSFQGPYEQYF.

This chain connects TRBV29-1 to TRBJ2-7; D ambiguous. The CDR3 is 11 residues long. V lost 0 bases and J lost 3, with 3 bases in between. CDR1 is SQVTM, CDR2 ANQGSEA, per germline. CDR3 coding DNA: TGCAGCGTTGAAGAAGGCTACGAGCAGTACTTC. Protein product: CSVEEGYEQYF.

The chain employs TRBV10-3 and TRBJ2-7, with 11 bases matching TRBD1. The CDR3 has 15 amino acids. The ends lost 2 bases at V and 5 bases at J; junction bases unmatched: 5. Germline CDR1 and CDR2: ENHRY and SYGVKD. CDR3 in amino acids: CAISEVPGQGDEQYF. The CDR3 DNA reads as TGTGCCATCAGTGAGGTTCCGGGACAGGGGGACGAGCAGTACTTC.

Of note for this clone: This CDR3 is also generated by other DNA sequences in the sample. This chain uses TRBV28 with TRBJ1-2; 7 bases align to TRBD1. V lost 2 bases and J lost 5; bases outside the gene matches: 5. Germline values: CDR1 MDHEN, CDR2 SYDVKM. This CDR3 region has 14 residues. The CDR3 nucleotides are TGTGCCAGCAGTTTAGAAAGGGGGCGATATGGCTACACCTTC. It is translated as CASSLERGRYGYTF.

This clone turned up a few times. This chain connects TRBV2 to TRBJ1-1; D ambiguous. This CDR3 region has 12 residues. Germline assignment: CDR1 SNHLY and CDR2 FYNNEI. With 6 bases removed from V and 4 bases from J, the gap between germline ends came to 9 bases. CDR3: CASRAEVTEAFF. The CDR3 nucleotides read TGTGCCAGCAGGGCTGAGGTCACTGAAGCTTTCTTT.

The chain links TRBV5-4 to TRBJ1-1; 9 nucleotides agree with TRBD1. The CDR3 is 14 amino acids. Germline loops: CDR1 SGHNT, CDR2 YYREEE (reference sequence). After removal of 0 bases from V and 7 bases from J, the junction contained 4 bases not matched to a gene. This CDR3 is CASSLAGTGSEAFF. The CDR3 DNA reads as TGTGCCAGCAGCTTGGCTGGGACAGGGAGTGAAGCTTTCTTT. Full variable domain (rest looked up from reference TRBV5-4 and TRBJ1-1): ETGVTQSPTHLIKTRGQQVTLRCSSQSGHNTVSWYQQALGQGPQFIFQYYREEENGRGNFPPRFSGLQFPNYSSELNVNALELDDSALYLCASSLAGTGSEAFFGQGTRLTVV.

In the case of this clone: Other DNA variants within this sample encode the same CDR3. Here the CDR3 DNA reads TGTGCCAGCAGCGTAGGAGGCGGAAACACCGGGGAGCTGTTTTTT. It yields the protein CASSVGGGNTGELFF. The chain links TRBV9 to TRBJ2-2; D is ambiguous. This CDR3 has 15 residues. From germline, CDR1 is SGDLS and CDR2 YYNGEE. Trimming pared 0 bases from V and 2 bases from J, leaving 8 bases between.

V is TRBV4-1 and J is TRBJ2-3, with D possibly TRBD2 on 6 matching bases. The CDR3 is 16 amino acids. Looked up from germline, CDR1 is MGHRA and CDR2 is YSYEKL. Trimming pared 1 base from V and 7 bases from J, leaving 18 bases between. The chain's CDR3 is CASSQGRTGRTNTQYF. For the CDR3, the DNA is TGCGCCAGCAGCCAAGGGAGGACTGGACGGACTAATACGCAGTATTTT.

This clone came up once. The chain employs TRBV27 and TRBJ2-1; 9 bases align to TRBD2. This CDR3 is 17 amino acids long. Germline V gene data show CDR1 as MNHEY and CDR2 as SMNVEV (reference sequence). Germline trimming cut 7 bases from V and 5 bases from J; bases unmatched to any gene: 15. This CDR3 is CASTFRIAGGPHNEQFF. The DNA for the CDR3 is TGTGCCAGCACCTTCAGAATCGCGGGAGGGCCCCACAATGAGCAGTTCTTC.

This clone was found a few times. The CDR3, as DNA: TGTGCCAGCAGCTTAGGTCCTTCCTCCTACGAGCAGTACTTC. Protein: CASSLGPSSYEQYF. The chain carries TRBV7-2 and TRBJ2-7, with unresolved D. V was cut by 1 base and J by 0 bases, with 7 bases left in between. From germline, CDR1 is SGHTA and CDR2 FQGNSA. The CDR3 loop spans 14 amino acids.

This rearrangement joins TRBV5-1 to TRBJ2-7, with 7 positions matching TRBD2. V lost 7 bases and J lost 5; bases outside the gene matches: 9. Germline assignment: CDR1 SGHRS and CDR2 YFSETQ. CDR3 length: 13 amino acids. CDR3 protein: CASGRGSPDEQYF. The CDR3 DNA follows: TGCGCCAGCGGGAGGGGATCACCCGACGAGCAGTACTTC.

As for this clone: The DNA is omitted, as the CDR3 cannot be located on it reliably, and the CDR3 follows TCRdb's listing. V is TRBV5-4 and J is TRBJ2-7; the DNA was not compared with TRBD1, the D call given in the table. Per germline, CDR1 SGHNT and CDR2 YYREEE (reference sequence). The CDR3 comprises 15 residues, both ends counted. The CDR3 spells CASSTVGQGALSEYF.

The chain employs TRBV5-1 and TRBJ2-2, with 8 bases fitting TRBD1. V trimming: 1 base; J trimming: 7 bases; junction bases outside the gene matches: 3. The germline CDR1 and CDR2 sequences are SGHRS and YFSETQ. The CDR3 has 14 amino acids. CDR3 sequence: CASSLQGADGELFF. Here the CDR3 DNA reads TGCGCCAGCAGCTTGCAGGGGGCAGACGGGGAGCTGTTTTTT.

For this clone: This CDR3 is also generated by other DNA sequences in the sample. The rearrangement uses TRBV5-1 and TRBJ2-4; 7 bases fit TRBD1. From germline, CDR1 is SGHRS and CDR2 YFSETQ. J lost 7 bases, V lost 4 bases, and 8 bases had no gene match. This CDR3 region has 14 residues. The CDR3 bases are TGCGCCAGCAGCCCAGGGACAGTCGGGAACATTCAGTACTTC. Protein: CASSPGTVGNIQYF.

This rearrangement joins TRBV5-4 to TRBJ2-1; 11 bases fit TRBD2. Germline trimming cut 2 bases from V and 5 bases from J; bases unmatched to any gene: 6. Germline V gene sequence: CDR1 SGHNT, CDR2 YYREEE (reference sequence). The CDR3 runs to 16 residues. This CDR3 reads CASSLGLAGGHNEQFF. CDR3 DNA sequence: TGTGCCAGCAGCTTAGGGCTAGCGGGAGGCCACAATGAGCAGTTCTTC.

The chain is built from TRBV5-1 and TRBJ2-5; D might be TRBD1 or TRBD2, each matching 5 bases. The V and J ends lost 3 bases and 5 bases respectively, with 17 bases between them. The CDR3 covers 15 residues. Germline V gives CDR1 SGHRS, CDR2 YFSETQ. The chain's CDR3 is CASSSRDAGSETQYF. CDR3 sequence (DNA): TGCGCCAGCAGCTCCCGGGACGCAGGTTCGGAGACCCAGTACTTC.

The chain couples TRBV18 to TRBJ2-1; 10 bases map to TRBD2. The CDR3 spans 13 residues. Germline V gene data show CDR1 as KGHSH and CDR2 as LQKENI. V shed 6 bases and J 7 bases; nucleotides not matched to a gene: 3. CDR3 bases: TGTGCCAGCTCGGAGGGACTAGCGAATGAGCAGTTCTTC. Its protein product is CASSEGLANEQFF.

J is TRBJ2-1 and V is TRBV9; perhaps TRBD2 as D (6 bases). The CDR3 totals 14 residues. Trimming took off 8 bases at V and 4 bases at J, with 16 bases between the two ends. CDR1 and CDR2 from the germline V gene are SGDLS and YYNGEE. The CDR3 loop is CARDGGLLYNEQFF. The DNA of the CDR3 is TGTGCCAGGGACGGGGGACTTCTTTACAATGAGCAGTTCTTC.

V usage is TRBV6-6 and J usage is TRBJ2-3; TRBD2 matches at 7 bases. Losses at the gene ends were 9 bases for V and 5 bases for J; bases not matched to a gene: 11. Per germline, CDR1 MNHNY and CDR2 SVGAGI (reference sequence). This CDR3 spans 14 amino acids. The CDR3 loop reads CASFPSLAGDTQYF. CDR3 coding DNA: TGTGCCAGTTTTCCCTCCTTAGCGGGAGATACGCAGTATTTT.

This chain links TRBV5-1 with TRBJ2-7; D is uncertain. V was shortened by 2 bases and J by 1 base, with 13 bases between the two germline ends. The CDR3 covers 15 residues. The germline gives CDR1 SGHRS, CDR2 YFSETQ. The CDR3 DNA is TGCGCCAGCAGCTTTCTGGTCTCAGCTTCCTACGAGCAGTACTTC. Its translation is CASSFLVSASYEQYF. The variable domain in full, with the rest retrieved from reference TRBV5-1 and TRBJ2-7, is KAGVTQTPRYLIKTRGQQVTLSCSPISGHRSVSWYQQTPGQGLQFLFEYFSETQRNKGNFPGRFSGRQFSNSRSEMNVSTLELGDSALYLCASSFLVSASYEQYFGPGTRLTVT.

In this sample, this clone turned up many times. The CDR3 here is CASSESVWGTQYF. The CDR3 nucleotides are TGTGCCAGCAGTGAGTCTGTTTGGGGGACCCAGTACTTC. The gene calls are TRBV6-4 and TRBJ2-5; D gene uncertain. Germline loops: CDR1 MRHNA, CDR2 SNTAGT. Trimming took 3 bases from V and 7 from J, leaving 12 bases between them. The CDR3 extends over 13 amino acids.

The sample holds one count of this clone. This sequence joins TRBV28 and TRBJ1-2; D is perhaps TRBD1 (5 bases). The germline V and J ends were trimmed by 8 bases and 8 bases, with 15 bases remaining between them. The germline V gene encodes CDR1 MDHEN and CDR2 SYDVKM. This CDR3 is built from 12 residues. The CDR3 DNA follows: TGTGCCAGCCGTGACAGTACGAGGGGCTACACCTTC. This translates into CASRDSTRGYTF.

The chain combines TRBV5-1 with TRBJ2-3, with 10 bases lining up with TRBD2. Germline values: CDR1 SGHRS, CDR2 YFSETQ. The junction had 10 bases not matched to a gene; V was cut back by 4 bases and J by 8 bases. The CDR3 length is 15 residues. Here the CDR3 reads CASSQTSGRGGTQYF. The CDR3 DNA follows: TGCGCCAGCAGCCAGACTAGCGGGCGGGGCGGTACGCAGTATTTT.

The chain is built from TRBV6-1 and TRBJ1-2; D ambiguous. CDR3 length: 15 amino acids. Germline V gene sequence: CDR1 MNHNS, CDR2 SASEGT. The V gene lost 5 bases and the J gene lost 3 bases, with 16 bases spanning the gap. Here the CDR3 reads CASSWENGRYYGYTF. The CDR3 coding sequence is TGTGCCAGCAGTTGGGAAAACGGACGGTACTATGGCTACACCTTC.